Below, one TCR beta chain is given with its context. Antigen: not known. Trimming took off 6 bases at V and 0 bases at J, with 14 bases between the two ends. CDR1 MDHEN and CDR2 SYDVKM come from the germline V gene. CDR3 size: 15 residues. The source of the sample is a study of type 1 and type 2 diabetes patients. Findings and limits, study-wide: Some T1D-only expanded clones might appear in more T2D or control samples.

Genomic DNA was the PCR template. Amplification of the beta chain CDR3 used 30 forward and 13 reverse multiplex primers. From the multiplex PCR reads, TCRdb called clonotypes with MiXCR, one entry per CDR3 protein. Of about 290,000 distinct CDR3 sequences listed, roughly 44% are singletons. J is TRBJ1-1 and V is TRBV28, with D unresolved. The sequenced sample was peripheral blood mononuclear cells (PBMCs). The sequence derives from a young man with type 2 diabetes. CDR3 nucleotides: TGTGCCAGCAGAGTTTCCGCATTTTTGAACACTGAAGCTTTCTTT. Amino acid sequence: CASRVSAFLNTEAFF.